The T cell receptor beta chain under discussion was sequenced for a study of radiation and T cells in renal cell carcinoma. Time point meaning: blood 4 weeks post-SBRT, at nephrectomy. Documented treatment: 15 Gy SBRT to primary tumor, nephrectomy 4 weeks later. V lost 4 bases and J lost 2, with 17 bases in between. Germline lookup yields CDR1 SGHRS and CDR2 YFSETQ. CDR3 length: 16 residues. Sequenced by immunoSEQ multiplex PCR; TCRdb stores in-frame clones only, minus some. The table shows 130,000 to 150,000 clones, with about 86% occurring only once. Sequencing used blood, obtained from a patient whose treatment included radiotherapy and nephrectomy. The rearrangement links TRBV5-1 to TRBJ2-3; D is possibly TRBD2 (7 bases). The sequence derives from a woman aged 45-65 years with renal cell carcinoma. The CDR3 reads CASSRGDTGSTDTQYF. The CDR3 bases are TGCGCCAGCAGCCGGGGGGATACAGGGTCCACAGATACGCAGTATTTT.